This T cell receptor beta chain is from a study of cytomegalovirus exposure and HLA in healthy donors. About this clone: What it binds is not known.

Use of 60 Vbeta and 13 Jbeta primers characterized the PCR. Repertoires were generated with immunoSEQ multiplex PCR, while TCRdb's copy carries only in-frame clones and drops some. The sample records 120,000 or so clones, over 60% being singletons. This CDR3 region has 15 residues. Germline V gene sequence: CDR1 SGHRS, CDR2 YFSETQ. J lost 9 bases, V lost 4 bases, and 12 bases had no gene match. Regarding the study as a whole: The study flagged about 160 TCR beta chains as cytomegalovirus-associated.

The TCR sequence derives from a man between 18 and 29 years old in good health and CMV-seropositive. The chain joins TRBV5-1 to TRBJ2-1; 8 bases map to TRBD2. The source material was PBMCs. Written as DNA, the CDR3 is TGCGCCAGCAGCCCCCTCCGGGAGGGCCTTGTTGAGCAGTTCTTC. Translated: CASSPLREGLVEQFF.